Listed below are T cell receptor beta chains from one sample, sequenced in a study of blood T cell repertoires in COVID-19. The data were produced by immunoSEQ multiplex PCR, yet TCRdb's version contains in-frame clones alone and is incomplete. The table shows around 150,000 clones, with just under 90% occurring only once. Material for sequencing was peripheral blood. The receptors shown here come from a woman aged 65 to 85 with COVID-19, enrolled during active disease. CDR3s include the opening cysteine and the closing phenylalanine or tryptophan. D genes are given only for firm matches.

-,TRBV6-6,CASTGTSNYEQYF
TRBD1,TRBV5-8,CASSPGTGRIYEQYF
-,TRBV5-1,CASSSTDSPLTEAFF
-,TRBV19,CASSNLFRAPNTEAFF
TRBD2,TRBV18,CASSPSGAEQYF
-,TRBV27,CASSPRPGTRGKLFF
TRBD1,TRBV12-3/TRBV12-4,CASSQLQGFGYTF
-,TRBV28,CATSDNPYEQYF
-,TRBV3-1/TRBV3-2,CASSQGAGAGANYGYTF
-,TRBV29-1,CSASDNEETQYF
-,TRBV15,CATREGGVGTGELFF
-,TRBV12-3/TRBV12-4,CASSLRTCEQYF
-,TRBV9,CASSVSANYGYTF
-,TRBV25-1,CASSELGGSSYEQYF
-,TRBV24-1,CATSDLQGPDTQYF
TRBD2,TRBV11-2,CASSLLGASGGAETQYF
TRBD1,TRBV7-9,CASSSGTGLDQPQHF
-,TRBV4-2,CASSQGPSGEQYF
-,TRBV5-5,CASSWGQGNTEAFF
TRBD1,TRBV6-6,CASSPSGTGRNEQYF
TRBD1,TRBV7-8,CASSSPGQGEYNSPLHF
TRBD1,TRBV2,CASRGDRGNEKLFF
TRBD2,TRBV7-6,CASSLGTSGDSYEQYF
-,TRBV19,CASRGVNYNEQFF
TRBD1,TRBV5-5,CASSSRGTAATNEKLFF
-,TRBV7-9,CASSLMQGNRNTIYF
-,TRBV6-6,CASSHQGGESLNTEAFF
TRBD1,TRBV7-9,CASSLGGRQGNQPQHF
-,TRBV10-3,CAISDSERYGYTF
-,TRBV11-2,CASGGTNSPLHF
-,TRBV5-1,CASSFDSLYGYTF
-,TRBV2,CASSHSRVQETQYF
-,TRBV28,CASSPPIQGQNYGYTF
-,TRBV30,CAWSGQLRSGNTIYF
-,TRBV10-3,CAISVVHGEKLFF
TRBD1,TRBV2,CASRGDRGETGELFF
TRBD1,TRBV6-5,CASRGQGVEPLHF
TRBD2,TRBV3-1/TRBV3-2,CASSQMTSYPNEQFF
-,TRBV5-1,CASSLFIEESIHEQYF